This note documents a single T cell receptor beta chain sequence. The CDR3 consists of 15 residues. The germline gives CDR1 LGHNA, CDR2 YNFKEQ. V was shortened by 1 base and J by 5 bases, with 15 bases between the two germline ends. These data originate in a study of blood T cell repertoires in COVID-19. Symptom resolution, clearance, or two negative PCRs marked the recovered donors of Cohort 3. As originally analysed: Using reference gene primer amplification, nucleated cell counts were estimated. Profiling relied on immunoSEQ multiplex PCR, and the TCRdb table lists in-frame clones only, not all of them. That table is the source of V, J and clone size, and D and trimming were worked out from the DNA. This table has about 46,000 clones, about 85% appearing once.

V usage is TRBV4-2 and J usage is TRBJ2-7; D might be TRBD2 (6 bases). Sequencing was performed on PBMCs or T cells enriched from blood (not recorded which). The TCR originated in a woman between 45 and 65 years old who had recovered from COVID-19. The CDR3 sequence: CASSQGSSGLNEQYF. The CDR3, as DNA: TGTGCCAGCAGCCAAGGGTCGAGCGGGCTGAACGAGCAGTACTTC.